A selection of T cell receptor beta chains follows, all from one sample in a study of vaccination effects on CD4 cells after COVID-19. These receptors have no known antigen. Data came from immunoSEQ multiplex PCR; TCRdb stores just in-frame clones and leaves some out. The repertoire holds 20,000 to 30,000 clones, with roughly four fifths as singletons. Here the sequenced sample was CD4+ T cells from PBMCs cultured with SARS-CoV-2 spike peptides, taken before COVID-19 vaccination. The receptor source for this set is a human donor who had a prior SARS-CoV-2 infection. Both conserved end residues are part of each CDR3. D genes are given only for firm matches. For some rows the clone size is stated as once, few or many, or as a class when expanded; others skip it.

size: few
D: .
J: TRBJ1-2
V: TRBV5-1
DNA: TGCGCCAGCAGCCCGGACAGACTTAACTATGGCTACACCTTC
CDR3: CASSPDRLNYGYTF

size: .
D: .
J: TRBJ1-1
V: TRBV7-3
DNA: TGTGCCAGCAGCTTAAGTCTGGTCACTGAAGCTTTCTTT
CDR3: CASSLSLVTEAFF

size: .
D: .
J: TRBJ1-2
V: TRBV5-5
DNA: TGTGCCAGCAGCTTGGGTTCAGGTTTAAGTGGCTACACCTTC
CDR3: CASSLGSGLSGYTF

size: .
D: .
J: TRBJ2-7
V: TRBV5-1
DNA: TGCGCCAGCAGCTCGGGACTTCCCTACGAGCAGTACTTC
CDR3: CASSSGLPYEQYF

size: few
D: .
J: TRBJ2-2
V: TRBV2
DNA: TGTGCCAGCAGAGGGGACCGTGGCACCGGGGAGCTGTTTTTT
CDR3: CASRGDRGTGELFF

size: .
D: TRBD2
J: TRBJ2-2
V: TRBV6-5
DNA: TGTGCCAGCAGTTACGGGAGAATAGCGGGCGGGGAGCTGTTTTTT
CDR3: CASSYGRIAGGELFF

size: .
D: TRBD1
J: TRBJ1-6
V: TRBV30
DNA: TGTGCCTGGGAGACAGGGGACTACTCCTATAATTCACCCCTCCACTTT
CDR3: CAWETGDYSYNSPLHF

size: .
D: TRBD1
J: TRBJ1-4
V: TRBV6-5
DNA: TGTGCCAGCAGCATTCAGGGGGGGGGCTATGAAAAACTGTTTTTT
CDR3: CASSIQGGGYEKLFF

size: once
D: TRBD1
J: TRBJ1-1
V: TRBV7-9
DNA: TGTGCCAGCAGCCCCGGACAGGGAACAACCGGGAACACTGAAGCTTTCTTT
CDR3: CASSPGQGTTGNTEAFF

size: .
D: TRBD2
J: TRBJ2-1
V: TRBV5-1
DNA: TGCGCCAGCAGCTTGGTATTTAGCGGGGGGCTCGTCAGCTCCTACAATGAGCAGTTCTTC
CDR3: CASSLVFSGGLVSSYNEQFF

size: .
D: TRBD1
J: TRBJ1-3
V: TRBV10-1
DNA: TGCGCCAGCAGTGAACCGACAGGGAGTTCTGGAAACACCATATATTTT
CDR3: CASSEPTGSSGNTIYF

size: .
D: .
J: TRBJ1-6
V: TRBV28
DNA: TGTGCCAGCAGATTCATAGCAGGGCTCTACTCACCCCTCCACTTT
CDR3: CASRFIAGLYSPLHF

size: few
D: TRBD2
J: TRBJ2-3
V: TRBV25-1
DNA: TGTGCCAGCAGTGACCCGACTAGCGGGGATACAGATACGCAGTATTTT
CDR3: CASSDPTSGDTDTQYF

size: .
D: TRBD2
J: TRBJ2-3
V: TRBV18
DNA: TGTGCCAGCTCACCACCGCGGGAGGGCACAGATACGCAGTATTTT
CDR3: CASSPPREGTDTQYF

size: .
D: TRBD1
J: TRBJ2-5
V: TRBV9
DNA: TGTGCCAGCAGCGTAGGGGGACAGGGCGGACAGACCCAGTACTTC
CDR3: CASSVGGQGGQTQYF

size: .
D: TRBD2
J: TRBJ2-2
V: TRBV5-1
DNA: TGCGCCAGCAGCTTGGCGGCGGGGGCGAACACCGGGGAGCTGTTTTTT
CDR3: CASSLAAGANTGELFF

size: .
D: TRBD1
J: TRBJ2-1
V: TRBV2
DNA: TGTGCCAGCAGTGGGGACAGGGGGATTAATGAGCAGTTCTTC
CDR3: CASSGDRGINEQFF

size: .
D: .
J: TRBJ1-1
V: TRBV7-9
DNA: TGTGCCAGCAGGGGGGGGGTGTCGAACACTGAAGCTTTCTTT
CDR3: CASRGGVSNTEAFF

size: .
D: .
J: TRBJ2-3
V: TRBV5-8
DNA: TGTGCCAGCAGCTTGGGGGGGATTAGCACAGATACGCAGTATTTT
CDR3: CASSLGGISTDTQYF

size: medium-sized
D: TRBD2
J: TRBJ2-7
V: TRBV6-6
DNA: TGTGCCAGCAGTTACGGGAGGGAATCTGACGAGCAGTACTTC
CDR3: CASSYGRESDEQYF

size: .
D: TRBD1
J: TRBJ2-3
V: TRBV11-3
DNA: TGTGCCAGCAGCTTAACGACAGGGGTGGGCACAGATACGCAGTATTTT
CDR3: CASSLTTGVGTDTQYF

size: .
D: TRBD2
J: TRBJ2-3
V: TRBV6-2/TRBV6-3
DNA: TGTGCCAGCAGTTATTCTTCAGCGGGGCCCACAGATACGCAGTATTTT
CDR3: CASSYSSAGPTDTQYF

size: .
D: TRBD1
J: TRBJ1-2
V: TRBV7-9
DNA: TGTGCCAGCAGCTTAACAGGGGGCTATGGCTACACCTTC
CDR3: CASSLTGGYGYTF

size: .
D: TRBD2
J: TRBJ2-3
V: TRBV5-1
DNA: TGCGCCAGCAGCTACGGGGGGGCAGATACGCAGTATTTT
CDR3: CASSYGGADTQYF

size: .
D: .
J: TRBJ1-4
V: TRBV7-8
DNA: TGTGCCAGCAGCCACAAGCGTACTAATGAAAAACTGTTTTTT
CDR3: CASSHKRTNEKLFF

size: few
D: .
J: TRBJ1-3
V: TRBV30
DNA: TGTGCCTGGAGTCCAAACAGGGCGAGCTCTGGAAACACCATATATTTT
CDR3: CAWSPNRASSGNTIYF

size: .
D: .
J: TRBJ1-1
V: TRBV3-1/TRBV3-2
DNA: TGTGCCAGCAGCCAAAGGTCTCAGGGGAACACTGAAGCTTTCTTT
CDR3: CASSQRSQGNTEAFF

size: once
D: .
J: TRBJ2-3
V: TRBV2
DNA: TGTGCCAGCAGCGAAGGTTCAAATACGCAGTATTTT
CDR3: CASSEGSNTQYF

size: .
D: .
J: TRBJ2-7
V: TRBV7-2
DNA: TGTGCCAGCAGCTTAGGGAGAAGCTCCTACGAGCAGTACTTC
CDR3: CASSLGRSSYEQYF

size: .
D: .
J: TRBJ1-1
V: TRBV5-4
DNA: TGTGCCAGCAGCTTGGACAGCGGGATGAACACTGAAGCTTTCTTT
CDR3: CASSLDSGMNTEAFF

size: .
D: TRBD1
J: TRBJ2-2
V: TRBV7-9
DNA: TGTGCCAGCAATGCCGGGACAGGGGGAATCGGGGAGCTGTTTTTT
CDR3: CASNAGTGGIGELFF

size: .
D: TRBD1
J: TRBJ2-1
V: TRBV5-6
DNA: TGTGCCAGCAGCTCTGACAGGGGGAACGCCTACAATGAGCAGTTCTTC
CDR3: CASSSDRGNAYNEQFF

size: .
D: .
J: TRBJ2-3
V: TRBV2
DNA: TGTGCCAGCAGTGAACCGTTCACAGATACGCAGTATTTT
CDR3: CASSEPFTDTQYF

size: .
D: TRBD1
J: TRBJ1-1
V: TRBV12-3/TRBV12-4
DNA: TGTGCCAGCAGTTGGGACAGGGGTACTGAAGCTTTCTTT
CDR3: CASSWDRGTEAFF

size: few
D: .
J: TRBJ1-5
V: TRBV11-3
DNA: TGTGCCAGCAGCTTAGAGCCAGGGTATCGAAATCAGCCCCAGCATTTT
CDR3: CASSLEPGYRNQPQHF

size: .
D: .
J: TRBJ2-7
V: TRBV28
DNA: TGTGCCAGCAGTTCCCCCGGGACAGAGCAGTACTTC
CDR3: CASSSPGTEQYF

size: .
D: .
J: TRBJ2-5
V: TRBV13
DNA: TGTGCCAGCAGCTTTGGACAGTCGGAGACCCAGTACTTC
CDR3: CASSFGQSETQYF

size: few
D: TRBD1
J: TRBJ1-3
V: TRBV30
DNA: TGTGCCTGGGACCAGGGGGTCTCTGGAAACACCATATATTTT
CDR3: CAWDQGVSGNTIYF

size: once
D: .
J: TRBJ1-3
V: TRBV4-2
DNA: TGTGCCAGCAGAACTTCCGGGACACCCCGCTCCGGAAACACCATATATTTT
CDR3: CASRTSGTPRSGNTIYF

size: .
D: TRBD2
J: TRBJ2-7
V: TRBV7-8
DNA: TGTGCCAGCAGCTTAGGCCTAGCGGGCAACTACGAGCAGTACTTC
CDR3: CASSLGLAGNYEQYF

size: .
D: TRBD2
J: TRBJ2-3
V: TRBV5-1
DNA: TGCGCCAGCAGCCCGCAGACGGGGGGAGATACGCAGTATTTT
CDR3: CASSPQTGGDTQYF

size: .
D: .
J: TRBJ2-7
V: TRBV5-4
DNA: TGTGCCAGCAGCTTGGGAACAGGCGAGCAGTACTTC
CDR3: CASSLGTGEQYF

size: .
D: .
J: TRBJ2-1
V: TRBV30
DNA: TGTGCCTGGAGTTGGGGGAATGAGCAGTTCTTC
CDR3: CAWSWGNEQFF

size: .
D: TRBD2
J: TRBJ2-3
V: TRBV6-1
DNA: TGTGCCAGCAGTGAATGGCTAGCGGGGGGAATTAGCACAGATACGCAGTATTTT
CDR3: CASSEWLAGGISTDTQYF

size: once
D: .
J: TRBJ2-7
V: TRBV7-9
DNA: TGTGCCAGCAGCTTAGCGGTCGACGAGCACGAGCAGTACTTC
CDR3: CASSLAVDEHEQYF

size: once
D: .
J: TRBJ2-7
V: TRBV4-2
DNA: TGTGCCAGCAGCCAAGATTGGACCTACGAGCAGTACTTC
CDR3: CASSQDWTYEQYF

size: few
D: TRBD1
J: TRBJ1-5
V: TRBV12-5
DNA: TGTGCTAGTGGCTGGGACAGGGATCAGCCCCAGCATTTT
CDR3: CASGWDRDQPQHF

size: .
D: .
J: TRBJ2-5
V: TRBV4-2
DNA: TGTGCCAGCAGCCAAAAGGGGGGGGCTGAGACCCAGTACTTC
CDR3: CASSQKGGAETQYF

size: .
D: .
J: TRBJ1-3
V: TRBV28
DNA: TGTGCCAGCAAGCAAAACACCATATATTTT
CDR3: CASKQNTIYF

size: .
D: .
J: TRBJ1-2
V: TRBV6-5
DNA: TGTGCCAGCAGTTCCAGGGAAGACTATGGCTACACCTTC
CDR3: CASSSREDYGYTF

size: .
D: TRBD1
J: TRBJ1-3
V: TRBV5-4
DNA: TGTGCCAGCAGCTCCCCCGGACAGGGTAACACCATATATTTT
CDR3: CASSSPGQGNTIYF

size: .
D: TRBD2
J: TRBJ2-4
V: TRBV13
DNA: TGTGCCAGCAGCTTAGAGCGGGGGACTAGTACGGGGGCCAAAAACATTCAGTACTTC
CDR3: CASSLERGTSTGAKNIQYF

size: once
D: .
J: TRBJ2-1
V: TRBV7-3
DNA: TGTGCCAGCAGCTTTGGGCAATACAATGAGCAGTTCTTC
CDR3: CASSFGQYNEQFF

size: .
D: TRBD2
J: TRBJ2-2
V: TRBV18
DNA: TGTGCCAGCTCACTCGGGACTAGCGGGAGCAACACCGGGGAGCTGTTTTTT
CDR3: CASSLGTSGSNTGELFF

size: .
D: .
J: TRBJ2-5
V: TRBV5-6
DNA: TGTGCCAGCAGCTTGTTGGGGGCCGAGACCCAGTACTTC
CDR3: CASSLLGAETQYF

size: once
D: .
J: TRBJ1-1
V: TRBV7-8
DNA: TGTGCCAGCAGCTTAGCGGGGGGCTCCGGGACGCCGAACACTGAAGCTTTCTTT
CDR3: CASSLAGGSGTPNTEAFF

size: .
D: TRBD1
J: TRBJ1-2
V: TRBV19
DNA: TGTGCCAGTAGTATCGGGACAGTCCCTAGCTACACCTTC
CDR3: CASSIGTVPSYTF